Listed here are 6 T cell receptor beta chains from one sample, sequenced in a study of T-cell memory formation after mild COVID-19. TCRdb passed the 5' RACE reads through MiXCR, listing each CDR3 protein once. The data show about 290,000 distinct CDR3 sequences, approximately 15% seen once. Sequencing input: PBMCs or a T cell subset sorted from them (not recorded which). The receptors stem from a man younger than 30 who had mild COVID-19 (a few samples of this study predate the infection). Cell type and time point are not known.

CDR3 sequence reads: CASSQVTHRPINEKLFF. The CDR3 nucleotides read TGTGCCAGCAGCCAAGTCACCCACAGACCGATTAATGAAAAACTGTTTTTT. The chain couples TRBV4-2 to TRBJ1-4; D is uncertain. With 1 base removed from V and 4 bases from J, the gap between germline ends came to 16 bases. CDR1 is LGHNA and CDR2 is YNFKEQ in the germline V gene. There are 17 residues in the CDR3.

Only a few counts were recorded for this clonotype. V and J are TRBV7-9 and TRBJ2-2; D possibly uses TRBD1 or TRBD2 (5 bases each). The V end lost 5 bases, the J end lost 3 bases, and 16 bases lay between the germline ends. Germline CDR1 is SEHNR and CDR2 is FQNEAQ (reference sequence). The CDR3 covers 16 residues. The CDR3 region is CASSRPEGPYTGELFF. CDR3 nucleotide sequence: TGTGCCAGCAGCCGACCCGAGGGGCCGTACACCGGGGAGCTGTTTTTT.

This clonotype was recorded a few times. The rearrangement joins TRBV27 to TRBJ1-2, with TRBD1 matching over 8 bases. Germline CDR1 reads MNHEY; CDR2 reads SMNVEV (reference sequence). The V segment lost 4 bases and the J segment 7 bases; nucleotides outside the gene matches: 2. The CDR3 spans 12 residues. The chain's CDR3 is CASSSTGGGYTF. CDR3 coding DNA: TGTGCCAGCAGTTCCACAGGGGGTGGCTACACCTTC.

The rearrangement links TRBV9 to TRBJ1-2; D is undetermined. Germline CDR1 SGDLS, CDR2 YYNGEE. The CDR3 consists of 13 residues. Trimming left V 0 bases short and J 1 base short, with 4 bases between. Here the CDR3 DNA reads TGTGCCAGCAGCGTAGACAGTAACTATGGCTACACCTTC. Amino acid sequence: CASSVDSNYGYTF.

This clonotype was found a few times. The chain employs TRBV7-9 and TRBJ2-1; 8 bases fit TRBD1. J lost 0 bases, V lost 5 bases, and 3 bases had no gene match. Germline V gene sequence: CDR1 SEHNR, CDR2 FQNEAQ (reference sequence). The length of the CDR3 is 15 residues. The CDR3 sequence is CASSVDRGSYNEQFF. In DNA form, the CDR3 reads TGTGCCAGCAGCGTCGACAGGGGCTCCTACAATGAGCAGTTCTTC.

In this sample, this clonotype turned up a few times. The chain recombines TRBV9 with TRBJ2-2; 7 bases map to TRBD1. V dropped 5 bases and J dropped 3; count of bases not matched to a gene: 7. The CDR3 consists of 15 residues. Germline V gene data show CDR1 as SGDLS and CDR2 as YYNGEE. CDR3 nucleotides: TGTGCCAGCAGAACCGGGACAGCGGACACCGGGGAGCTGTTTTTT. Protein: CASRTGTADTGELFF.